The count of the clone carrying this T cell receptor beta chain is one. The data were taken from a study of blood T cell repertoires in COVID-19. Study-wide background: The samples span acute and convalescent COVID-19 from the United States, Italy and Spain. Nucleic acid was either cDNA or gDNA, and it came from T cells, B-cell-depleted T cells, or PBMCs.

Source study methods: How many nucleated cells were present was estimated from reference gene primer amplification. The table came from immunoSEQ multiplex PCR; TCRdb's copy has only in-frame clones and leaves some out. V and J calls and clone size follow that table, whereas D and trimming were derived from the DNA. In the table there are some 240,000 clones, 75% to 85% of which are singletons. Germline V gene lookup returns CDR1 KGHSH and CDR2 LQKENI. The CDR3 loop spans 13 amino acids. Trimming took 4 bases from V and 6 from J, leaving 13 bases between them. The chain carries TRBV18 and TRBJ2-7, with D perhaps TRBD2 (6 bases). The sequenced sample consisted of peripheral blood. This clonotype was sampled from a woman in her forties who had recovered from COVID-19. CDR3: CASSRGDSGEQYF. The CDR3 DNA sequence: TGTGCCAGCTCACGGGGGGATTCGGGCGAGCAGTACTTC.